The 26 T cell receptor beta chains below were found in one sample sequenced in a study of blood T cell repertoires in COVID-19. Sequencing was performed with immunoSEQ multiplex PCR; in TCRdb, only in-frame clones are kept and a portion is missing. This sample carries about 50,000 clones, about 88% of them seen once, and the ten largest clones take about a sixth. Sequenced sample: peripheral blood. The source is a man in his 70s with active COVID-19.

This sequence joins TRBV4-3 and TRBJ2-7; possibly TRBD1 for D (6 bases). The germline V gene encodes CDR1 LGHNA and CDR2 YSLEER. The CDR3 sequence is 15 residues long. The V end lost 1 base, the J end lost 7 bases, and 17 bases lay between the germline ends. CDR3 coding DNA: TGCGCCAGCAGCCAAGGTCGCGGACAGACGTGGGAGCAGTACTTC. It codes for CASSQGRGQTWEQYF.

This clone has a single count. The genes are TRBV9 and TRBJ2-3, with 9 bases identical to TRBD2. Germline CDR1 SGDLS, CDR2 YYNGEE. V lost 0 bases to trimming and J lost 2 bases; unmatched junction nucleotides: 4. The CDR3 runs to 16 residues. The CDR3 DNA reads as TGTGCCAGCAGCGTAGGCCTAGCGGGGACCACAGATACGCAGTATTTT. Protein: CASSVGLAGTTDTQYF. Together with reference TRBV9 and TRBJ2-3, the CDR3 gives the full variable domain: DSGVTQTPKHLITATGQRVTLRCSPRSGDLSVYWYQQSLDQGLQFLIQYYNGEERAKGNILERFSAQQFPDLHSELNLSSLELGDSALYFCASSVGLAGTTDTQYFGPGTRLTVL.

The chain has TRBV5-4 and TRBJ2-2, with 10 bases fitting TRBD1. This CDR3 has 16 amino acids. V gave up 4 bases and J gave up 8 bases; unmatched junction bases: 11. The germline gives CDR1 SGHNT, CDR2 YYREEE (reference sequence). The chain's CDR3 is CASSTPDRGQGGELFF. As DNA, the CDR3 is TGTGCCAGCAGCACCCCTGACAGGGGGCAGGGAGGGGAGCTGTTTTTT.

This chain's CDR3 is CASSIVSDTQYF. CDR3 in DNA: TGTGCCAGTAGTATTGTATCAGATACGCAGTATTTT. The J gene is TRBJ2-3, the V gene TRBV19; D is unresolved. Germline CDR1 reads LNHDA; CDR2 reads SQIVND (reference sequence). Trimming shortened V by 3 bases and J by 4 bases, and 5 bases separated the two germline ends. The CDR3 is 12 residues long.

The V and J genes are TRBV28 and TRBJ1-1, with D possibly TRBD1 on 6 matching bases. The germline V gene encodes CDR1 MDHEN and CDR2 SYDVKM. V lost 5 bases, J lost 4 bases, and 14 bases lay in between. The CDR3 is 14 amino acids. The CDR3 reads CASSKQGIVTEAFF. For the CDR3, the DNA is TGTGCCAGCAGTAAACAGGGAATTGTCACTGAAGCTTTCTTT.

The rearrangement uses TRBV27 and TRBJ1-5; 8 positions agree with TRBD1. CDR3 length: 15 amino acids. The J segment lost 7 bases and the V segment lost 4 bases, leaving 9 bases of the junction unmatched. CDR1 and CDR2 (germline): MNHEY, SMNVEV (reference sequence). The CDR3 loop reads CASSSGTGNRQPQHF. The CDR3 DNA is TGTGCCAGCAGTTCCGGGACAGGTAATCGCCAGCCCCAGCATTTT.

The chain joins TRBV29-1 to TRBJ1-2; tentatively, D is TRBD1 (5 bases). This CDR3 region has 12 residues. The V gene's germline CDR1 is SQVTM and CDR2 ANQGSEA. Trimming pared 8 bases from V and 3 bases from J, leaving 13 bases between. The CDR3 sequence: CSSWTLDYGYTF. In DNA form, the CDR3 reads TGCAGCTCATGGACATTAGACTATGGCTACACCTTC.

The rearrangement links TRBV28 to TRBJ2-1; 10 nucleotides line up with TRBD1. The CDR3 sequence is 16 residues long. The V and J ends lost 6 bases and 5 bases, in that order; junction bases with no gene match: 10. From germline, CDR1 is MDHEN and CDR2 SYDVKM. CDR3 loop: CASSPIKGTGDNEQFF. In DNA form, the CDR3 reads TGTGCCAGCAGCCCGATAAAAGGGACAGGGGACAATGAGCAGTTCTTC.

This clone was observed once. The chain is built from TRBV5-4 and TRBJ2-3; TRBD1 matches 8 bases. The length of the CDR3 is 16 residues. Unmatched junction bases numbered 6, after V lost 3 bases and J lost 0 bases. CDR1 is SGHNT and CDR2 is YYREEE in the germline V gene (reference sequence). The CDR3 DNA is TGTGCCAGCAGCTCGCCCGGACAGGGAAGCACAGATACGCAGTATTTT. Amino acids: CASSSPGQGSTDTQYF.

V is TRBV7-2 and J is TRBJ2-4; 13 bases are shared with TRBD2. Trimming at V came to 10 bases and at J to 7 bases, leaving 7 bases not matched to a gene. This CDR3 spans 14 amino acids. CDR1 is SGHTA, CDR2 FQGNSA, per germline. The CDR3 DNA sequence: TGTGCCACCGGGACTAGCGGGGCCCTGAACATTCAGTACTTC. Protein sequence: CATGTSGALNIQYF.

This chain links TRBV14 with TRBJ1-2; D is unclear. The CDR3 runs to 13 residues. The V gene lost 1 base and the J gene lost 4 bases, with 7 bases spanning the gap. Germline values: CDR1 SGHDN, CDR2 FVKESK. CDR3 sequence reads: CASSQGQIYGYTF. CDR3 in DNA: TGTGCCAGCAGCCAAGGACAAATCTATGGCTACACCTTC.

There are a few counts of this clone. The CDR3 DNA reads as TGTGCCAGCAGTTACCGTTCTACTAGCAGGGTCAATGAGCAGTTCTTC. It specifies CASSYRSTSRVNEQFF. The rearrangement links TRBV6-2 or TRBV6-3 to TRBJ2-1; D possibly corresponds to TRBD2 (6 bases). This CDR3 comprises 16 residues. The germline V gene has CDR1 MNHEY and CDR2 SVGEGT. The ends were cut back, 2 bases at V and 6 bases at J, with 17 bases in the middle.

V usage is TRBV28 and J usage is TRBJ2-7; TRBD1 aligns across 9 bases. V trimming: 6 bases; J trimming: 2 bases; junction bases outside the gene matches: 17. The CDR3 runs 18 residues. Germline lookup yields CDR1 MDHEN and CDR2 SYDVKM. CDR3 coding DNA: TGTGCCAGCAGCCCGGCCGGGACAGGGCAGCGGGGTACCTACGAGCAGTACTTC. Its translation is CASSPAGTGQRGTYEQYF.

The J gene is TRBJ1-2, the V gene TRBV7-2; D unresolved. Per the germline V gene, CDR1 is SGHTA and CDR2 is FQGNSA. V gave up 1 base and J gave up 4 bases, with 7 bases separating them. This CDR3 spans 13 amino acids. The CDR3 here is CASSLGRGYGYTF. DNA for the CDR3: TGTGCCAGCAGCTTAGGTAGAGGCTATGGCTACACCTTC.

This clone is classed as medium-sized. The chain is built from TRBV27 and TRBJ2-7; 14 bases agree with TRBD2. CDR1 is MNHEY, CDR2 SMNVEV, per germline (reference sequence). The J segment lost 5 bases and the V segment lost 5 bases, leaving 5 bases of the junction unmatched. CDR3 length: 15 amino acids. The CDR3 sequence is CASSTGTSGRNEQYF. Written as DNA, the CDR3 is TGTGCCAGCAGTACCGGGACTAGCGGGAGAAACGAGCAGTACTTC.

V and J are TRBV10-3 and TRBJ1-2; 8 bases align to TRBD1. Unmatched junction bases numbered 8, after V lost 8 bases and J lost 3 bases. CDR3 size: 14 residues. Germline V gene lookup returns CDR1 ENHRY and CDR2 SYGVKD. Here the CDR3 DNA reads TGTGCCATCGCGGAGGGGACAGGTCACTATGGCTACACCTTC. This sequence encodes CAIAEGTGHYGYTF.

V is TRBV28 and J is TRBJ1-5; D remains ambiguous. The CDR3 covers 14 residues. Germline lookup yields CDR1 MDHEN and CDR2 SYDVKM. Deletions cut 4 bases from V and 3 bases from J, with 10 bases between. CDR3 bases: TGTGCCAGCAGTTCGCCGGGAGTCAATCAGCCCCAGCATTTT. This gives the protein CASSSPGVNQPQHF.

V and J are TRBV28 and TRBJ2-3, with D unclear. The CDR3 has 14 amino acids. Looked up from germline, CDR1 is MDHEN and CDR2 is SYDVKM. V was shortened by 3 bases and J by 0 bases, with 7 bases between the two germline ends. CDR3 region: CASSLSDSTDTQYF. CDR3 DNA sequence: TGTGCCAGCAGTTTGAGCGACAGCACAGATACGCAGTATTTT.

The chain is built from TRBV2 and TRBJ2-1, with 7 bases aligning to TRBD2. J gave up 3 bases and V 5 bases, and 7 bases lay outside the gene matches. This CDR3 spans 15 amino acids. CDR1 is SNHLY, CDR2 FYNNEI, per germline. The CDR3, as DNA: TGTGCCAGCAGTCTAGGAGGGAGGGTCTACAATGAGCAGTTCTTC. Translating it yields CASSLGGRVYNEQFF.

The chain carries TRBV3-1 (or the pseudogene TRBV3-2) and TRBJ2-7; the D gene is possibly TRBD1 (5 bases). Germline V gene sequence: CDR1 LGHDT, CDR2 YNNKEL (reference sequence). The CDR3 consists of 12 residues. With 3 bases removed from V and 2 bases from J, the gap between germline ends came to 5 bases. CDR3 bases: TGTGCCAGCAGCCAGGACACCTACGAGCAGTACTTC. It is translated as CASSQDTYEQYF.

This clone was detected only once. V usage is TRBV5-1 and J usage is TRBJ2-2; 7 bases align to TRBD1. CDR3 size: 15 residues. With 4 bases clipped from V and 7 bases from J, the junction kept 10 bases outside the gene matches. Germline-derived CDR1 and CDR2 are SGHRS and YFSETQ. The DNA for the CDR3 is TGCGCCAGCAGCCCAGGGGGAAGGGTAGGCGGGGAGCTGTTTTTT. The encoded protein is CASSPGGRVGGELFF.

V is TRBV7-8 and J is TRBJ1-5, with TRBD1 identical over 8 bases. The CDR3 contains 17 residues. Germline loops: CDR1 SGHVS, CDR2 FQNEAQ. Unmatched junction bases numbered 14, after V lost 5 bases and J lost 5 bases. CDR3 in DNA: TGTGCCAGCAGCCTAGGGGCAGGGGGCAGATTCGATCAGCCCCAGCATTTT. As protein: CASSLGAGGRFDQPQHF.

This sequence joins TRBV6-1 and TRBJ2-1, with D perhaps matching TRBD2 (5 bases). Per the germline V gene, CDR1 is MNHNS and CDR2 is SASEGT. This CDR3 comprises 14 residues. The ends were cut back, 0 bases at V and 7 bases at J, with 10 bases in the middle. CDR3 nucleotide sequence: TGTGCCAGCAGTGAAGCGGGAGAAACGAATGAGCAGTTCTTC. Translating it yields CASSEAGETNEQFF.

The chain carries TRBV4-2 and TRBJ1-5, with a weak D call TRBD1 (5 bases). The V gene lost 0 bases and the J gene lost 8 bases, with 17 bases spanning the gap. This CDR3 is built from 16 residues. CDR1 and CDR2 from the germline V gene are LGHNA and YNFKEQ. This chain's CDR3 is CASSQDRQGGSKPQHF. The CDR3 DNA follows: TGTGCCAGCAGCCAAGATCGGCAGGGAGGAAGCAAGCCCCAGCATTTT.

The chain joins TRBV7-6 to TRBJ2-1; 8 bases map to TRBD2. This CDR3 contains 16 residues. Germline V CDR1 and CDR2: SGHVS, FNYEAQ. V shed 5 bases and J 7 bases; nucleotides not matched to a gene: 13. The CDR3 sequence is CASSTKPAGVGNEQFF. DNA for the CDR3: TGTGCCAGCAGCACAAAACCAGCGGGAGTGGGGAATGAGCAGTTCTTC.

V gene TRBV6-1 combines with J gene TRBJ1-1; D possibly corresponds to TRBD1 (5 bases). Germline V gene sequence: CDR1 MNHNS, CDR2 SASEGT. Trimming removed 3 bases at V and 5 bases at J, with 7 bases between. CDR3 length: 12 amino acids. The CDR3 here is CASSEAGTEAFF. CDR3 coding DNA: TGTGCCAGCAGTGAGGCAGGGACTGAAGCTTTCTTT.